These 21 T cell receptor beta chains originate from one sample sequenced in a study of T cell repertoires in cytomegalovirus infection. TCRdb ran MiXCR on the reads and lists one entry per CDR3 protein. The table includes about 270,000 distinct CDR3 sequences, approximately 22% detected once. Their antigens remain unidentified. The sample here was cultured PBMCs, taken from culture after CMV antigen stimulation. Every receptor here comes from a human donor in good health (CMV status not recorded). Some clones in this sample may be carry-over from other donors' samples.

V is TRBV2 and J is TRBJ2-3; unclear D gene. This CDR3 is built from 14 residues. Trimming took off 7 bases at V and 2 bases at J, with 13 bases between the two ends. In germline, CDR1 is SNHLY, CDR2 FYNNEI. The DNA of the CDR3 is TGTGCCAGCACCCCCGAGTATTTCACAGATACGCAGTATTTT. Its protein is CASTPEYFTDTQYF.

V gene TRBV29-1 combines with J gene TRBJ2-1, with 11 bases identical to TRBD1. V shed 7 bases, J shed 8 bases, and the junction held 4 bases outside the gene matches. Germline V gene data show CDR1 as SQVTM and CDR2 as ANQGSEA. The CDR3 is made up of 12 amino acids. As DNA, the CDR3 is TGCAGCGGAGGGACAGGGGGAGATGAGCAGTTCTTC. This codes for CSGGTGGDEQFF.

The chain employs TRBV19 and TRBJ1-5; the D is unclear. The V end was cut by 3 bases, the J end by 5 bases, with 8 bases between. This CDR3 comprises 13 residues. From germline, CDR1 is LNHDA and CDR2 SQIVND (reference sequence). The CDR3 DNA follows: TGTGCCAGTAGTATGTCGGGGTATCAGCCCCAGCATTTT. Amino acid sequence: CASSMSGYQPQHF. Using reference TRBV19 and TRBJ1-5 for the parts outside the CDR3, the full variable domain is DGGITQSPKYLFRKEGQNVTLSCEQNLNHDAMYWYRQDPGQGLRLIYYSQIVNDFQKGDIAEGYSVSREKKESFPLTVTSAQKNPTAFYLCASSMSGYQPQHFGDGTRLSIL.

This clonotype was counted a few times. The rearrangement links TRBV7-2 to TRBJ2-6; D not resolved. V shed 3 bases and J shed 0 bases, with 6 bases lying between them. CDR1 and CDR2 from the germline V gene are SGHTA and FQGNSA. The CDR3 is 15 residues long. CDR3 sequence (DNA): TGTGCCAGCAGCTTTTCCGACTCTGGGGCCAACGTCCTGACTTTC. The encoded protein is CASSFSDSGANVLTF.

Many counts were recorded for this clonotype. As DNA, the CDR3 is TGTGCCAGCGAAGACAGGGCGGGTCAGCCCCAGCATTTT. As protein: CASEDRAGQPQHF. This chain connects TRBV19 to TRBJ1-5; 7 positions match TRBD1. This CDR3 is 13 amino acids long. V gave up 9 bases and J gave up 6 bases; unmatched junction bases: 8. Looked up from germline, CDR1 is LNHDA and CDR2 is SQIVND (reference sequence).

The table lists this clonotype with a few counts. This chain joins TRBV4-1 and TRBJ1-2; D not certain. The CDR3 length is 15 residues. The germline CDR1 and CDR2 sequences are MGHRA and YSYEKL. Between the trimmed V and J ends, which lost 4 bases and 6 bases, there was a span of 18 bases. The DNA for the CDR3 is TGCGCCAGCAGCCCCGGTCCCGGGCAAATAAATGGCTACACCTTC. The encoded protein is CASSPGPGQINGYTF.

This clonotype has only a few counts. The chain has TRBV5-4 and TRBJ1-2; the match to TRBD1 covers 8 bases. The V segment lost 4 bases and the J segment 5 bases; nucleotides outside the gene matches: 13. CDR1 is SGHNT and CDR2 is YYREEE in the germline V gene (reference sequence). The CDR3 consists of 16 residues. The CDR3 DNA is TGTGCCAGCAGCCAGGGGGCCGGCGCCGGTGCTTATGGCTACACCTTC. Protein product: CASSQGAGAGAYGYTF.

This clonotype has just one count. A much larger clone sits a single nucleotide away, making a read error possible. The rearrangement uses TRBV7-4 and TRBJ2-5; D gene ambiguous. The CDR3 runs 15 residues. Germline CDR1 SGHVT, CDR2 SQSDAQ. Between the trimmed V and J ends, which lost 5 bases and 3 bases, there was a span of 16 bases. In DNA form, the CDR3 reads TGTGCCAGCAGCCCCGATGGCAGGCAGGAAGAGACCCAGTACTTC. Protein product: CASSPDGRQEETQYF.

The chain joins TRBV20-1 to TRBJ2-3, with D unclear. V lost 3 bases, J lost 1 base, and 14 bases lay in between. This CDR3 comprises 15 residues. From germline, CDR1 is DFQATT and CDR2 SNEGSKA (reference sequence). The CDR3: CSASSLLGGTDTQYF. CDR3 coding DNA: TGCAGTGCTAGCTCACTGTTAGGAGGCACAGATACGCAGTATTTT.

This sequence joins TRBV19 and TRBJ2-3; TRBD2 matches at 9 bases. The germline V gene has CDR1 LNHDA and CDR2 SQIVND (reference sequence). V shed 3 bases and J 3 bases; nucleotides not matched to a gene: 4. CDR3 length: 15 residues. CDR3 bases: TGTGCCAGTAGTATCGGCGGGAGGGTAACAGATACGCAGTATTTT. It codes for CASSIGGRVTDTQYF.

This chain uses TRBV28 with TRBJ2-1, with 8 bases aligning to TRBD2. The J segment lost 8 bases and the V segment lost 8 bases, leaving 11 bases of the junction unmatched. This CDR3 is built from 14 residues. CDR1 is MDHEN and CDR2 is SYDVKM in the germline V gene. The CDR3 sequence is CASSQTGGWDEQFF. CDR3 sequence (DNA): TGTGCCAGCTCGCAGACGGGGGGGTGGGATGAGCAGTTCTTC. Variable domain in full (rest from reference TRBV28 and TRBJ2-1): DVKVTQSSRYLVKRTGEKVFLECVQDMDHENMFWYRQDPGLGLRLIYFSYDVKMKEKGDIPEGYSVSREKKERFSLILESASTNQTSMYLCASSQTGGWDEQFFGPGTRLTVL.

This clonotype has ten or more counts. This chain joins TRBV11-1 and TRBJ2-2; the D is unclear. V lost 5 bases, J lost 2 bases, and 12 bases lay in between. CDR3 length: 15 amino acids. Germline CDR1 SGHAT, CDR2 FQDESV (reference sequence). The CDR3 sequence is CASSLRRSNTGELFF. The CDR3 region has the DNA TGTGCCAGCAGCCTCCGTAGGTCAAACACCGGGGAGCTGTTTTTT.

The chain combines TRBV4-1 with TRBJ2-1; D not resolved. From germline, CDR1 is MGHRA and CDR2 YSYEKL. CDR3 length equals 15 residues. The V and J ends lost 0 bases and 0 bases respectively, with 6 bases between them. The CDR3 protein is CASSQDESSYNEQFF. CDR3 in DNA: TGCGCCAGCAGCCAAGATGAGAGCTCCTACAATGAGCAGTTCTTC.

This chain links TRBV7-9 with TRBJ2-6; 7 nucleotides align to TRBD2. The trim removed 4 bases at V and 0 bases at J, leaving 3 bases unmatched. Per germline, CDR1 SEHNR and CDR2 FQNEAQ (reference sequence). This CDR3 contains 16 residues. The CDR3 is CASSWGGDSGANVLTF. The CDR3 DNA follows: TGTGCCAGCAGCTGGGGGGGAGACTCTGGGGCCAACGTCCTGACTTTC.

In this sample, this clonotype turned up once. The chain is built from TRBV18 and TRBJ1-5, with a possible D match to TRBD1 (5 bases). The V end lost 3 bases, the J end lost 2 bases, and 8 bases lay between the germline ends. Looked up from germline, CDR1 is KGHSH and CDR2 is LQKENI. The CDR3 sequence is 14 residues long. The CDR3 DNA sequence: TGTGCCAGCTCACCCCTCAGGGGCAATCAGCCCCAGCATTTT. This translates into CASSPLRGNQPQHF.

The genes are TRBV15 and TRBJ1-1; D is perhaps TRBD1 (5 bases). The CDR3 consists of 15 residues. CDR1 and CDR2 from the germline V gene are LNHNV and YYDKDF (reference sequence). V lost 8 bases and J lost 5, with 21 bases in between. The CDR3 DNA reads TGTGCCACCGGTGGAGACAGAATCGATCGGACTGAAGCTTTCTTT. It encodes CATGGDRIDRTEAFF.

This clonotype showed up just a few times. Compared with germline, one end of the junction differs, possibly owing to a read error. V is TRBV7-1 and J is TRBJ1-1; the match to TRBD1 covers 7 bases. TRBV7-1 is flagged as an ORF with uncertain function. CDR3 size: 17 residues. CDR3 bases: TGTGCCAGCAGCTGGTGGACAGGAGGGAAGAAGAACGCTGAAGCTTTCTTT. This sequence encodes CASSWWTGGKKNAEAFF.

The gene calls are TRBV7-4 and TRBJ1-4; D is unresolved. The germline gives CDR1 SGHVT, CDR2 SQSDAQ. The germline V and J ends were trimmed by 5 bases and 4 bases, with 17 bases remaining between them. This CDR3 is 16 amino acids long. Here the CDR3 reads CASSPKDQAINEKLFF. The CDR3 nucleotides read TGTGCCAGCAGCCCAAAAGATCAGGCCATTAATGAAAAACTGTTTTTT.

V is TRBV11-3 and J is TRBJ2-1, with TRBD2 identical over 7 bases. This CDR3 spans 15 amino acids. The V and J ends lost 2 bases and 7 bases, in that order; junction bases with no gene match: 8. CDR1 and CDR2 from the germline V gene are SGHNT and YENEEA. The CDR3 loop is CASSLRSLADNEQFF. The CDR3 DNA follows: TGTGCCAGCAGCTTAAGGTCCCTAGCGGATAATGAGCAGTTCTTC.

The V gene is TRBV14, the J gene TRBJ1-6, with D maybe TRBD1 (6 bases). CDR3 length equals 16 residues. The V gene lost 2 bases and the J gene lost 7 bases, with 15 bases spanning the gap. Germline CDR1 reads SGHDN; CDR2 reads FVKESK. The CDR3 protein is CASSQITGTRNSPLHF. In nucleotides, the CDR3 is TGTGCCAGCAGCCAAATTACAGGGACCAGGAATTCACCCCTCCACTTT.

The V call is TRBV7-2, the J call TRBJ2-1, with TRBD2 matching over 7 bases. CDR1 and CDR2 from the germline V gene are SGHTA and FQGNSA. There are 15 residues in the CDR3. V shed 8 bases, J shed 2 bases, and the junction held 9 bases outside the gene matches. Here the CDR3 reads CASGQWRETYNEQFF. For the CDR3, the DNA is TGTGCCAGCGGCCAATGGCGGGAGACCTACAATGAGCAGTTCTTC.